The next 6 T cell receptor beta chains were all read from a single sample in a study of technical replicates of blood from a handful of donors (dated by TCRdb to the late 2010s). Library prep was done by the immunoSEQ multiplex PCR assay. TCRdb limited this immuneACCESS table to in-frame rearrangements with V and J called. A share of clones is missing; checked studies link under half to unresolved V genes, and the rest is unexplained. The sample table contains under 100,000 clones; only one count was recorded for 94% of them. The ten largest clones represent around 0.24% of the sample. Source material: T cells isolated from PBMCs. Every receptor here comes from a human donor in good health.

In this sample, this clone turned up a few times. This chain connects TRBV27 to TRBJ1-5; TRBD1 matches 10 bases. Trimming cost V 5 bases and J 2 bases; bases outside gene matches: 3. CDR1 MNHEY and CDR2 SMNVEV come from the germline V gene (reference sequence). This CDR3 comprises 15 residues. The CDR3 is CASSAGTGGNQPQHF. CDR3 nucleotides: TGTGCCAGCAGTGCCGGGACAGGGGGCAATCAGCCCCAGCATTTT.

The genes are TRBV9 and TRBJ2-5, with 10 bases matching TRBD2. This CDR3 has 14 amino acids. Trimming at V came to 4 bases and at J to 10 bases, leaving 10 bases not matched to a gene. The germline V gene encodes CDR1 SGDLS and CDR2 YYNGEE. The CDR3 DNA reads as TGTGCCAGCAGCAATTCCGGGACTAGCGATAACCAGTACTTC. Protein product: CASSNSGTSDNQYF.

This clone was recorded once. V gene TRBV6-1 combines with J gene TRBJ2-1; 7 positions match TRBD1. V was pared by 8 bases and J by 8 bases, with 0 bases of the junction left unmatched. CDR3 length equals 10 residues. The germline CDR1 and CDR2 sequences are MNHNS and SASEGT. CDR3 loop: CASGTDEQFF. The DNA of the CDR3 is TGTGCCAGCGGGACAGATGAGCAGTTCTTC.

DNA of the CDR3: TGTGCCAGTTCTGGGACACCCCCATCGGGTGGCTACACCTTC. Protein sequence: CASSGTPPSGGYTF. V is TRBV19 and J is TRBJ1-2; a possible D gene is TRBD1 (6 bases). Germline CDR1 reads LNHDA; CDR2 reads SQIVND (reference sequence). V was cut by 8 bases and J by 7 bases, with 20 bases left in between. The CDR3 spans 14 residues. The complete variable domain, with remaining parts taken from reference TRBV19 and TRBJ1-2, reads DGGITQSPKYLFRKEGQNVTLSCEQNLNHDAMYWYRQDPGQGLRLIYYSQIVNDFQKGDIAEGYSVSREKKESFPLTVTSAQKNPTAFYLCASSGTPPSGGYTFGSGTRLTVV.

The chain has TRBV11-2 and TRBJ2-2; unclear D gene. CDR1 SGHAT and CDR2 FQNNGV come from the germline V gene. This CDR3 has 15 amino acids. V was clipped by 0 bases and J by 6 bases, with 11 bases between them. Here the CDR3 reads CASSLDFLVSGELFF. The CDR3 coding sequence is TGTGCCAGCAGCTTAGATTTCCTAGTCTCCGGGGAGCTGTTTTTT.

The chain links TRBV5-1 to TRBJ1-2; TRBD1 matches 8 bases. Losses at the gene ends were 0 bases for V and 8 bases for J; bases not matched to a gene: 9. CDR1 and CDR2 from the germline V gene are SGHRS and YFSETQ. This CDR3 region has 15 residues. In DNA, the CDR3 is TGCGCCAGCAGCTTGGAGACGACAGGGGAGGGGGGCTACACCTTC. Protein sequence: CASSLETTGEGGYTF.